This T cell receptor (beta chain) was recorded in a study of human T cells and chemical hapten exposure (dated by TCRdb to the early 2020s). Describing the broader study: For sensitization, 2% DPC in acetone was applied to a roughly 2 cm by roughly 2 cm area of upper inner arm skin. Blood was sampled from patients pre-sensitization (week 0) and at 2, 6 and about 24 weeks after DPC sensitization. Blood for TCR sequencing was provided by twenty-nine alopecia patients at one to four time points (pre-sensitization, 2, 6 and 24 weeks). Patch testing was done on the upper back using Finn chambers containing 0.01% DPC, and results were scored after 6 days according to International Contact Dermatitis Research Group standards. The study tracked peripheral blood TCR repertoire changes in vivo during primary and secondary sensitization to the hapten diphenylcyclopropenone (DPC) in alopecia patients. The mostly female patient cohort included alopecia areata with under or over 50% scalp involvement, alopecia totalis and alopecia universalis. Patients additionally received weekly therapeutic DPC doses to the scalp throughout the approximately 25-week study period. Libraries were combined into a pool for sequencing, and differences in TCR yield between samples came mainly from small differences in library volumes within the pool.

This clonotype came up a few times. Which antigen it targets is not known. There are no base qualities to consult, and no much larger clone falls within one base. Trimming leaves V shorter by 4 bases and J shorter by 4 bases, with the junction holding 7 bases beyond the gene matches. Inclusive of the bounding cysteine and phenylalanine, the CDR3 is 15 residues long. Just the 45-base CDR3 DNA is kept, in frame starting at base 1. The germline V gene (reference sequence) gives CDR1 as SGHKS and CDR2 as YYEKEE. The meaning of the sample's time point label: patch test 1, 2 weeks after DPC sensitization. The treatment or condition label for this specimen denotes: therapeutic diphenylcyclopropenone sensitization with weekly scalp DPC. At every patch-test visit, the blood draw took place before the patch test was put on. Patients were considered eligible if aged 18 to 70, diagnosed with alopecia and deemed suitable for DPC therapy, and patients were excluded if pregnant. Unfractionated whole blood was collected in Tempus Blood RNA tubes, and total RNA was extracted from that blood.

The library was made by RACE. Instrument on record: NextSeq 500. During library preparation, unique molecular identifiers were attached to individual cDNA molecules so that TCRs could be counted quantitatively and reproducibly. From each blood RNA sample, both TCR alpha and TCR beta chains were sequenced. The source study handled its data this way. The median number of TCRs per sample was over 95,000, ranging from roughly 23,224 to 690,600. The Decombinator software suite was used to annotate the V, J and CDR3 of the TCR reads. For the PS versus PT1 abundance plots, all samples were subsampled to the same number of TCRs (28,000). Expanded TCRs were defined as absent before sensitization and observed at least eight times at the 2-week time point. The public sequencing data were trimmed at Q25 with fastp and processed into clonotypes with MiXCR by TCRdb, which kept only in-frame beta chains. Duplicate CDR3 protein sequences are folded into a single record with the most common DNA and genes. The V and J calls shown here were made by TCRdb, not taken from the authors' results. The sample table shows more than 55,000 distinct CDR3 sequences, and approximately 9.4% are seen once. The top ten hold approximately 3% of the sample.

Overall study results and their limits: Alopecia, a presumed autoimmune disease, was present in all patients, so the immune response of the patients might differ from that of healthy individuals. Expanded TCRs formed significantly more large CDR3 similarity clusters than pre-sensitization or healthy control sets, consistent with antigen-driven responses. Repeated subsampling changed both the strength of the expansion versus patch-test correlation and the threshold at which that correlation became significant. Patch test score was positively correlated with the number of PT1 expanded TCRs, with significance at thresholds 8, 16 and 32 but not at 4. No change with DPC sensitization was found in the number of TCRs above 1 in 1000 frequency, and no evidence of global repertoire structure alterations was found.

This clonotype was sampled from a middle-aged woman with alopecia areata. Some clones in this sample may be carry-over from other donors' samples. This material consisted of whole blood, taken in connection with sensitization to the hapten diphenylcyclopropenone (DPC). The chain was built from TRBV5-5 and TRBJ2-2, and 7 bases in between align with TRBD1. The CDR3 corresponds to CASSRTGDSTGELFF. The DNA reads TGTGCCAGCAGCCGCACAGGGGACAGCACCGGGGAGCTGTTTTTT.